This TCR beta chain stems from a study of cytomegalovirus exposure and HLA in healthy donors. The study's findings and limits: Among the most significant clusters, several appeared linked to common viral pathogens in a later analysis. DRB1 showed the most TCR associations and HLA-C the fewest in a later analysis, as rates varied by HLA locus.

The V and J ends lost 6 bases and 5 bases, in that order; junction bases with no gene match: 8. The CDR3 extends over 14 amino acids. The germline gives CDR1 KGHSH, CDR2 LQKENI. The PCR ran on 60 Vbeta and 13 Jbeta primers. The method was immunoSEQ multiplex PCR; TCRdb's version includes in-frame clones alone and lacks a portion of them. The repertoire holds roughly 230,000 clones, with around 80% as singletons. For this clone: Its antigen remains unidentified.

The chain recombines TRBV18 with TRBJ1-1; 8 bases line up with TRBD1. This clonotype originated in a boy between 10 and 17 years old in good health and CMV-seronegative. Sequenced input: PBMCs. The CDR3 region has the DNA TGTGCCAGCTCCCAACAGGGGGGTTTGACTGAAGCTTTCTTT. This sequence encodes CASSQQGGLTEAFF.